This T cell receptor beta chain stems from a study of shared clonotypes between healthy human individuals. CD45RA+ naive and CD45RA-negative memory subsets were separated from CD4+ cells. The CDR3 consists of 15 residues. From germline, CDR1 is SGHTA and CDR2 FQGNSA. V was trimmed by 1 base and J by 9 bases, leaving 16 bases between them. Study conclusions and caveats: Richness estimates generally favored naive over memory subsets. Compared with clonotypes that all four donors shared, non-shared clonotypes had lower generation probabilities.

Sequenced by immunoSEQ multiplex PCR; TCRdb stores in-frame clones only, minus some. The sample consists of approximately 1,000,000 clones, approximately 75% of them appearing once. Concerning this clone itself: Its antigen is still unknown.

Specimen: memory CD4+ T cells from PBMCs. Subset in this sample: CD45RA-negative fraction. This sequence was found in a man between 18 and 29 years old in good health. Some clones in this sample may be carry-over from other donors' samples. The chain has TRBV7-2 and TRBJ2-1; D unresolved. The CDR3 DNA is TGTGCCAGCAGCTTAGTCGGGCCCCCTGGCAGTGAGCAGTTCTTC. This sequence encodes CASSLVGPPGSEQFF.